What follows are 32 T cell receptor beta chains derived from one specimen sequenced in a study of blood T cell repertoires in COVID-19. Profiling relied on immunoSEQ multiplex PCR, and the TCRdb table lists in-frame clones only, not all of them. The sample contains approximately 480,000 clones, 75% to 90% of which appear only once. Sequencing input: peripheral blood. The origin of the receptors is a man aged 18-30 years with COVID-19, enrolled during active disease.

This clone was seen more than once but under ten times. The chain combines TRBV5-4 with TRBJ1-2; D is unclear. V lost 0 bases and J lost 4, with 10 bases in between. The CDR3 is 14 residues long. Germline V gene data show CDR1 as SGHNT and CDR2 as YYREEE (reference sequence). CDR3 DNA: TGTGCCAGCAGCTTGGCACACAGAAGCTATGGCTACACCTTC. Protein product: CASSLAHRSYGYTF.

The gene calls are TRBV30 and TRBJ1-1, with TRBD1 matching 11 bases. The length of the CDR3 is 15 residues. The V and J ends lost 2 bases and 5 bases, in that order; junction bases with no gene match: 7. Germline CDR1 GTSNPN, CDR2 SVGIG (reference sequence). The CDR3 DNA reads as TGTGCCTGGAGTAAACGAGGGACAGGGGGGACTGAAGCTTTCTTT. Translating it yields CAWSKRGTGGTEAFF.

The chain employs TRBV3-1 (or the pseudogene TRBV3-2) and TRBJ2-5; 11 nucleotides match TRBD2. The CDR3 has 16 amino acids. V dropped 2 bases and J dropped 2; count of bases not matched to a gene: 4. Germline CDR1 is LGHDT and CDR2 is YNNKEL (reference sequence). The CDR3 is CASSQFGTSGQETQYF. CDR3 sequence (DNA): TGTGCCAGCAGCCAATTTGGGACTAGCGGACAAGAGACCCAGTACTTC.

The CDR3 bases are TGTGCCAGCACTACATGGAGCACTAATGAAAAACTGTTTTTT. Protein sequence: CASTTWSTNEKLFF. This rearrangement joins TRBV6-6 to TRBJ1-4; the D is unclear. This CDR3 is built from 14 residues. V dropped 7 bases and J dropped 2 bases, with 11 bases sitting between them. CDR1 and CDR2 from the germline V gene are MNHNY and SVGAGI (reference sequence).

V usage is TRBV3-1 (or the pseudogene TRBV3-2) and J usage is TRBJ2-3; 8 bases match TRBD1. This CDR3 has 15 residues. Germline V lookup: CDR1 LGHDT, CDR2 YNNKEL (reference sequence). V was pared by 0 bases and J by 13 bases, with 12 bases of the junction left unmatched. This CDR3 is CASSQESLGQGRKYF. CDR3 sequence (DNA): TGTGCCAGCAGCCAAGAGAGCCTTGGACAGGGTCGGAAGTATTTT.

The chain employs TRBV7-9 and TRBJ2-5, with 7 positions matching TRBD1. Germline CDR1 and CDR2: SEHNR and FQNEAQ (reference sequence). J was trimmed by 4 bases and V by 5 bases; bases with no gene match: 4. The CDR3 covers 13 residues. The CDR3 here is CASSRRQGETQYF. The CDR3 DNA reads TGTGCCAGCAGCAGAAGACAGGGAGAGACCCAGTACTTC.

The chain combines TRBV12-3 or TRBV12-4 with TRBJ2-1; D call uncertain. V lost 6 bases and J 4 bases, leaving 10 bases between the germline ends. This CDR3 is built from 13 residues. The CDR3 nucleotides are TGTGCCAGCAGAGCCTTCAGGTACAATGAGCAGTTCTTC. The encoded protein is CASRAFRYNEQFF.

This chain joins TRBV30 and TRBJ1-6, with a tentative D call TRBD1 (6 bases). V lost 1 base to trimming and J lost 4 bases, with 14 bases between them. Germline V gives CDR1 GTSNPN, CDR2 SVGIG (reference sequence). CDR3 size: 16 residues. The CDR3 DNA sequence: TGTGCCTGGAGTGATGGACAGTTGCTGTATAATTCACCCCTCCACTTT. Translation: CAWSDGQLLYNSPLHF.

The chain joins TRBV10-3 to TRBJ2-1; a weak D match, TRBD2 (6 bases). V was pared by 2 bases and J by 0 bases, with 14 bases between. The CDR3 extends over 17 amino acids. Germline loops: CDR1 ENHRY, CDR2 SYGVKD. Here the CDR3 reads CAISEGTGVSSYNEQFF. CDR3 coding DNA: TGTGCCATCAGTGAGGGTACGGGGGTGAGCTCCTACAATGAGCAGTTCTTC.

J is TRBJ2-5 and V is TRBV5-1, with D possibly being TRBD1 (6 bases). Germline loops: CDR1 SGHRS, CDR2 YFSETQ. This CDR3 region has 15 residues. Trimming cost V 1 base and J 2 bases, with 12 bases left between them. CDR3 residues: CASSLLGQPQETQYF. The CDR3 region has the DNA TGCGCCAGCAGCTTGCTGGGACAACCACAAGAGACCCAGTACTTC.

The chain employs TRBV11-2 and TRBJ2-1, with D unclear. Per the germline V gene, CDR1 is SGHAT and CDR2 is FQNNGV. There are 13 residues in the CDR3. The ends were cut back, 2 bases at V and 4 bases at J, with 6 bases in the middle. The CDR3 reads CASSLPVYNEQFF. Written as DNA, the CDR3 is TGTGCCAGCAGCTTACCTGTATACAATGAGCAGTTCTTC.

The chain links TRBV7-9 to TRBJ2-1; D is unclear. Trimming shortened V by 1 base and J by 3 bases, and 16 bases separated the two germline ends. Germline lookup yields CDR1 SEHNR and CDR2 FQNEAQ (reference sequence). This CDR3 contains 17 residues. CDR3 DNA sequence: TGTGCCAGCAGCTTAGACATGACACTGCGATTCTACAATGAGCAGTTCTTC. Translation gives CASSLDMTLRFYNEQFF.

CDR3 nucleotide sequence: TGTGCCAGCACCCAAAATCAGTTTAATTCACCCCTCCACTTT. This sequence encodes CASTQNQFNSPLHF. The V call is TRBV21-1, the J call TRBJ1-6; whether TRBD1, the table's D call, matches the DNA was not checked. TRBV21-1 has pseudogene status. The CDR3 consists of 14 residues.

CDR3 DNA: TGTGCCAGTAGACTGGGGGGACTAGCGAGCGAGCAGTACTTC. It codes for CASRLGGLASEQYF. The chain links TRBV19 to TRBJ2-7; TRBD2 matches at 10 bases. Germline V gene data show CDR1 as LNHDA and CDR2 as SQIVND (reference sequence). The V gene end was trimmed by 6 bases and the J gene end by 6 bases; junction bases not matched to a gene: 8. The CDR3 has 14 amino acids. Together with reference TRBV19 and TRBJ2-7, the CDR3 gives the full variable domain: DGGITQSPKYLFRKEGQNVTLSCEQNLNHDAMYWYRQDPGQGLRLIYYSQIVNDFQKGDIAEGYSVSREKKESFPLTVTSAQKNPTAFYLCASRLGGLASEQYFGPGTRLTVT.

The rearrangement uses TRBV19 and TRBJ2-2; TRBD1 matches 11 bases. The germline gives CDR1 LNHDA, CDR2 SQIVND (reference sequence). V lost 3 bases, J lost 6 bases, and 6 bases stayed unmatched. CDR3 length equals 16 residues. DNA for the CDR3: TGTGCCAGTAGTATGGGGACAGGGGGTCGAGCCGGGGAGCTGTTTTTT. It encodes CASSMGTGGRAGELFF.

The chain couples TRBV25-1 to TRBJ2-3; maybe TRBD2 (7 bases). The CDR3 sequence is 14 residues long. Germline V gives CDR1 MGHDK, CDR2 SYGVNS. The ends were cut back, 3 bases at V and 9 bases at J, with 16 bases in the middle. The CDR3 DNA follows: TGTGCCAGCAGTGACGCCAGGGGAGGGAACACGCAGTATTTT. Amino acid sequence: CASSDARGGNTQYF.

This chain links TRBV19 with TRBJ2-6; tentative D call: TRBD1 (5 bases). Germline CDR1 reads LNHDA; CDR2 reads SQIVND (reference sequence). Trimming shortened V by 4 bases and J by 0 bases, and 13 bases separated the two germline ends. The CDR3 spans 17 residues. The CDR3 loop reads CASSTGYFDSGANVLTF. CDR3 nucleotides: TGTGCCAGTAGTACAGGGTATTTCGACTCTGGGGCCAACGTCCTGACTTTC.

CDR3 loop: CSVSTIPYEQYF. The CDR3 bases are TGCAGCGTCTCTACTATACCCTACGAGCAGTACTTC. This chain joins TRBV29-1 and TRBJ2-7, with unresolved D. V was shortened by 6 bases and J by 2 bases, with 11 bases between the two germline ends. The CDR3 contains 12 residues. Germline CDR1 and CDR2: SQVTM and ANQGSEA.

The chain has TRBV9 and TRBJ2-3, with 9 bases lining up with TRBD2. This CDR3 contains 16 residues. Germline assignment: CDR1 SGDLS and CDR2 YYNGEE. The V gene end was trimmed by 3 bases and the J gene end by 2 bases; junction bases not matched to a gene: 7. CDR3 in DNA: TGTGCCAGCAGCGGCGCGGCGGGGGGGATCACAGATACGCAGTATTTT. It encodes CASSGAAGGITDTQYF.

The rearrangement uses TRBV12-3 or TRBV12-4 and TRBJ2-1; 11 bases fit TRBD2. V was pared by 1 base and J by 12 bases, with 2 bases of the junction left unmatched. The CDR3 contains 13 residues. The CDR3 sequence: CASSLVLAGGQFF. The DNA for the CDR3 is TGTGCCAGCAGTTTAGTTCTAGCGGGGGGGCAGTTCTTC.

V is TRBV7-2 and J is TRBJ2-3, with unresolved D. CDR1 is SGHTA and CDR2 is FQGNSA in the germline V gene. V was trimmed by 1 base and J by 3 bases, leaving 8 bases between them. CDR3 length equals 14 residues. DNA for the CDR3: TGTGCCAGCAGCTTAGACTCGAGGACAGATACGCAGTATTTT. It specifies CASSLDSRTDTQYF. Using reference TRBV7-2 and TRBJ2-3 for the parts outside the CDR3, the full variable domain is GAGVSQSPSNKVTEKGKDVELRCDPISGHTALYWYRQSLGQGLEFLIYFQGNSAPDKSGLPSDRFSAERTGGSVSTLTIQRTQQEDSAVYLCASSLDSRTDTQYFGPGTRLTVL.

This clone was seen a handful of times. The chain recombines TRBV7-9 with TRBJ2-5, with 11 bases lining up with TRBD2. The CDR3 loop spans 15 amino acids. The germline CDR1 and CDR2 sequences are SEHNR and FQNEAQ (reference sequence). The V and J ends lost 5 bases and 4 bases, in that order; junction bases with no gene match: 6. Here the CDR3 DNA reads TGTGCCAGCAGCGCGGCCGGGACTAGCGGAGAGACCCAGTACTTC. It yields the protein CASSAAGTSGETQYF. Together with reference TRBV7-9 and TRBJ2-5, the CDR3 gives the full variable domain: DTGVSQNPRHKITKRGQNVTFRCDPISEHNRLYWYRQTLGQGPEFLTYFQNEAQLEKSRLLSDRFSAERPKGSFSTLEIQRTEQGDSAMYLCASSAAGTSGETQYFGPGTRLLVL.

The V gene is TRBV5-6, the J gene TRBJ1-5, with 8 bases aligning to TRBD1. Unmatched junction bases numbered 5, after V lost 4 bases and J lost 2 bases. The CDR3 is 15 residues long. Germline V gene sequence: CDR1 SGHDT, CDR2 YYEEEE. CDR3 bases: TGTGCCAGCAGCGCGACAGGGGCCGGCAATCAGCCCCAGCATTTT. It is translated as CASSATGAGNQPQHF.

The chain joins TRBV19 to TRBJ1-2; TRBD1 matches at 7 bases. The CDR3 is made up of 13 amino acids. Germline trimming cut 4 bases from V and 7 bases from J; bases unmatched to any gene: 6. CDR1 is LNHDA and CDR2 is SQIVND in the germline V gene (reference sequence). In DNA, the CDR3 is TGTGCCAGTAGTAAAGACAGGGATTTTGGCTACACCTTC. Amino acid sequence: CASSKDRDFGYTF.

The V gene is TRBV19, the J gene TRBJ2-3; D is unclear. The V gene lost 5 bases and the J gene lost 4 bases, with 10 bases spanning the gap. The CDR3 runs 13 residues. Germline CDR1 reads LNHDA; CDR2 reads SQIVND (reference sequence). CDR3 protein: CASSGQFPDTQYF. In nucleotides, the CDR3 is TGTGCCAGTAGTGGGCAGTTCCCAGATACGCAGTATTTT.

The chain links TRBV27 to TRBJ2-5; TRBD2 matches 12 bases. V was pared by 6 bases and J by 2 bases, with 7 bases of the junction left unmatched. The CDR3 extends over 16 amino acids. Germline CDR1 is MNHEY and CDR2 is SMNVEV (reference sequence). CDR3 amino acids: CASRTTSGGSQETQYF. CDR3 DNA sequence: TGTGCCAGCAGGACCACTAGCGGGGGGTCACAAGAGACCCAGTACTTC.

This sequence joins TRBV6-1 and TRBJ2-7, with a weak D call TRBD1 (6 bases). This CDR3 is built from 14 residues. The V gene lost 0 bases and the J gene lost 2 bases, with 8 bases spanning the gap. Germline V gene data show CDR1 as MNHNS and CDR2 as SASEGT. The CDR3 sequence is CASSEAGHTYEQYF. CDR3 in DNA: TGTGCCAGCAGTGAAGCGGGACATACCTACGAGCAGTACTTC.

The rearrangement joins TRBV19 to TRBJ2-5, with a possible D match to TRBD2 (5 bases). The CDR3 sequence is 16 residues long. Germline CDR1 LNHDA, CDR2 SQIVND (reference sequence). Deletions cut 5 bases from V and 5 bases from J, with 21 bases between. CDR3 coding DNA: TGTGCCAGTAGTCCCCGACTTGGGGTCCCGGGGGAGACCCAGTACTTC. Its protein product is CASSPRLGVPGETQYF.

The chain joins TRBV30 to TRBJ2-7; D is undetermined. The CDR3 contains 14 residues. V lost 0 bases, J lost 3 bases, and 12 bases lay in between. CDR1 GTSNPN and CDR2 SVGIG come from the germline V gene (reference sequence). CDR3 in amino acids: CAWSVGSGGYEQYF. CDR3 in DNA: TGTGCCTGGAGTGTAGGTTCCGGCGGCTACGAGCAGTACTTC.

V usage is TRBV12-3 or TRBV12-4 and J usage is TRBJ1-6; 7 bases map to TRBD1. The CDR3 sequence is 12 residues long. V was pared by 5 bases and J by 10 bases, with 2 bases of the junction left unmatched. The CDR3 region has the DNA TGTGCCAGCAGTCCAGGGGGGTCACCCCTCCACTTT. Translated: CASSPGGSPLHF.

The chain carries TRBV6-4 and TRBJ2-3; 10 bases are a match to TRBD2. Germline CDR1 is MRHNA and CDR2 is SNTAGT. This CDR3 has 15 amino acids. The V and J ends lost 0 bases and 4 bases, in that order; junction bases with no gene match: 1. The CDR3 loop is CASSDSAGGPDTQYF. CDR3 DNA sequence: TGTGCCAGCAGTGACTCAGCGGGGGGGCCAGATACGCAGTATTTT.

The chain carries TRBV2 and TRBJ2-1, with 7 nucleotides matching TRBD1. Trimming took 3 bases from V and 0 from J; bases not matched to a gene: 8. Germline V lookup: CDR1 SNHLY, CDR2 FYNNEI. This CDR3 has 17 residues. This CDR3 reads CASSDPAAGGSYNEQFF. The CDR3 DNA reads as TGTGCCAGCAGTGATCCGGCGGCAGGGGGCTCCTACAATGAGCAGTTCTTC.